This T cell receptor (beta chain) was recorded in a study of blood T cell repertoires in COVID-19. The protocol was immunoSEQ multiplex PCR, while the TCRdb copy is restricted to in-frame clones and leaves out a portion. Altogether roughly 320,000 clones are present, nearly 90% being singletons, with the ten largest covering 1.8%. CDR1 and CDR2 (germline): MGHRA, YSYEKL. The CDR3 spans 14 residues. Trimming shortened V by 0 bases and J by 4 bases, and 6 bases separated the two germline ends. The genes are TRBV4-1 and TRBJ2-2, with D uncertain. Specimen: peripheral blood. The clonotype comes from a woman aged 25 to 39 with COVID-19, enrolled during active disease. The CDR3 loop is CASSQDPSTGELFF. As DNA, the CDR3 is TGCGCCAGCAGCCAAGATCCCAGCACCGGGGAGCTGTTTTTT.